This T cell receptor (beta chain) was recovered during a study of T cell changes during pregnancy in multiple sclerosis. Clones were read by immunoSEQ multiplex PCR, and TCRdb kept only the in-frame ones, dropping some. The table lists tens of thousands of clones, around nine tenths of them singletons, with about 0.72% in the top ten. The sequence derives from a female donor in good health, enrolled as a control in a pregnancy study. The material sequenced was CD4+ T cells from peripheral blood mononuclear cells, taken after pregnancy.

CDR3 DNA sequence: TGCGCCAGCAGCTCTATTCCGACGACAGTGACAGCTTCCAGGTCTGGGGCCAACGTCCTGACTTTC. Its translation is CASSSIPTTVTASRSGANVLTF. This chain connects TRBV5-1 to TRBJ2-6; TRBD1 might be the D (5 bases). Deletions cut 3 bases from V and 1 base from J, with 29 bases between. Per germline, CDR1 SGHRS and CDR2 YFSETQ. The CDR3 has 22 residues.